This TCR beta chain originates from a study of CD8 T cells in ankylosing spondylitis. General study findings and limits: Disease-linked clones proved CD8+ and comparatively uncommon in peripheral blood. Characteristic of ankylosing spondylitis blood, it appeared, was a TCR beta motif comprising several highly homologous variants. Matched ankylosing spondylitis synovial fluid reportedly contained a significantly enriched population of disease-linked clones.

This clonotype was found a few times. What it binds is not known. Trimming pared 0 bases from V and 5 bases from J, leaving 20 bases between. Germline-derived CDR1 and CDR2 are LGHNA and YNFKEQ. This CDR3 spans 17 amino acids. TCRdb recomputed calls from the 5' RACE reads with MiXCR, one row per CDR3 protein. The data show about 800,000 distinct CDR3 sequences, 10% to 15% seen once. The sample was blood, either unsorted or a sorted T cell fraction (not recorded which). This sequence was found in a male donor with ankylosing spondylitis. The chain combines TRBV4-2 with TRBJ2-7; D is undetermined. The CDR3 nucleotides are TGTGCCAGCAGCCAAGACCCGAACGGGTTCGGGTTGGACGAGCAGTACTTC. This encodes CASSQDPNGFGLDEQYF.